Given below is one T cell receptor beta chain in context. Library preparation (for TCRbeta) was performed with unique molecular identifiers. TCRdb called the PCR reads again in MiXCR, with one record for every CDR3 protein. This table holds approximately 99,000 distinct CDR3 sequences, approximately 6.4% found once. CDR3 size: 15 residues. CDR1 DFQATT and CDR2 SNEGSKA come from the germline V gene (reference sequence). These data are taken from a study of T-cell reconstitution after alpha-beta-depleted transplantation in children. This chain uses TRBV20-1 with TRBJ2-3; D might be TRBD1 (5 bases). The receptor was isolated from a male patient between 2 and 9 years old who had a stem cell transplant for acute lymphoblastic leukemia, so the T cells may come from the graft donor. The sample here was PBMCs, mostly from graft donor cells, taken 360 days after TCRalphabeta/CD19-depleted stem cell transplant. In DNA form, the CDR3 reads TGCATCTGGGGCCTGGCTAAGGGCTTCAGAGGCACGCAGTATTTT. Translation: CIWGLAKGFRGTQYF.